A selection of T cell receptor beta chains follows, all from one sample in a study of radiotherapy plus CTLA-4 blockade in lung cancer. The repertoire was sequenced with immunoSEQ multiplex PCR; TCRdb's copy has only in-frame clones and lacks some. Among almost 55,000 clones listed, more than 65% were seen once. This specimen consisted of peripheral blood, obtained from a patient treated with radiotherapy plus ipilimumab. These receptors were obtained from a human donor with non-small cell lung cancer who had a partial response to radiotherapy plus ipilimumab. CDR3s include the opening cysteine and the closing phenylalanine or tryptophan. D genes are given only for firm matches. Size is stated for part of the rows, as once, few or many counts, or as a class when the clone is expanded.

d_call | j_call | v_call | clone_size | cdr3_nt | cdr3_aa
TRBD1 | TRBJ2-1 | TRBV12-5 | - | TGTGCTAGTGGGGGAGACAGGGGTTACAATGAGCAGTTCTTC | CASGGDRGYNEQFF
TRBD1 | TRBJ2-3 | TRBV5-6 | - | TGTGCCAGCAGGCCCGGGACAGGGGCCCCCCTGAGGACAGATACGCAGTATTTT | CASRPGTGAPLRTDTQYF
TRBD2 | TRBJ2-1 | TRBV6-5 | once | TGTGCCAGCAGCCCCGGACTAGCGGGGCCTCAGTTCTTC | CASSPGLAGPQFF
TRBD1 | TRBJ2-7 | TRBV7-6 | - | TGTGCCAGCAGCTTAGGTGGGACAGGGTCCTACGAGCAGTACTTC | CASSLGGTGSYEQYF
- | TRBJ1-5 | TRBV5-3 | - | TGTGCCAAAAGGGGGGGGCAAAGCAATCAGCCCCAGCATTTT | CAKRGGQSNQPQHF
- | TRBJ2-7 | TRBV6-6 | - | TGTGCCAGCAGCCCTAGACAGGCAAGCTCCTACGAGCAGTACTTC | CASSPRQASSYEQYF
TRBD1 | TRBJ1-1 | TRBV6-1 | - | TGTGCCAGCAGTGCTCCCGGGACAGGGAAAACTGAAGCTTTCTTT | CASSAPGTGKTEAFF
TRBD2 | TRBJ2-5 | TRBV5-1 | few | TGCGCCAGCAGCTTCCTCGGGACCCCGGGAGGGGAGACCCAGTACTTC | CASSFLGTPGGETQYF
TRBD1 | TRBJ1-5 | TRBV2 | - | TGTGCCTGCAACGCGGGACAGGGGGATCAGCCCCAGCATTTT | CACNAGQGDQPQHF
TRBD1 | TRBJ1-1 | TRBV27 | - | TGTGCCAGCAGTTTTAGGACAGGGAGCGCTGAAGCTTTCTTT | CASSFRTGSAEAFF
- | TRBJ2-5 | TRBV9 | - | TGTGCCAGCAGCGCCACGACATGGGGCACCCAAGAGACCCAGTACTTC | CASSATTWGTQETQYF
- | TRBJ1-5 | TRBV10-3 | many | TGTGCCATCAGTGAGTCGGCAGGGAATCAGCCCCAGCATTTT | CAISESAGNQPQHF
TRBD1 | TRBJ1-2 | TRBV6-5 | - | TGTGCCAGCAGGACGGGACAGATAGACTATGGCTACACCTTC | CASRTGQIDYGYTF
TRBD1 | TRBJ2-1 | TRBV7-3 | - | TGTGCCAGCAGCCGGACAGGGGGCTCCCACAATGAGCAGTTCTTC | CASSRTGGSHNEQFF
- | TRBJ2-3 | TRBV10-1 | - | TGCGCCAGCAGTGAGGCTAACACAGATACGCAGTATTTT | CASSEANTDTQYF
- | TRBJ2-1 | TRBV4-3 | - | TGCGCCAGCAGCCCACAGAAGGGGGGGGTTACGAGCAATGAGCAGTTCTTC | CASSPQKGGVTSNEQFF
- | TRBJ2-5 | TRBV7-2 | - | TGTGCCAGCAGTTTAGCCTCTACAGAGACCCAGTACTTC | CASSLASTETQYF
- | TRBJ2-7 | TRBV15 | - | TGTGCCACCAGTGTGCGGGGATCGTACGAGCAGTACTTC | CATSVRGSYEQYF
- | TRBJ1-5 | TRBV19 | - | TGTGCCAGTAGTATAGTGTCTGTCAATCAGCCCCAGCATTTT | CASSIVSVNQPQHF
TRBD1 | TRBJ1-1 | TRBV27 | - | TGTGCCAGCAGTTTATTACAGGGGGTGGGGAACACTGAAGCTTTCTTT | CASSLLQGVGNTEAFF
- | TRBJ2-1 | TRBV19 | - | TGTGCCAGTAGAACAGGGTACAATGAGCAGTTCTTC | CASRTGYNEQFF
- | TRBJ1-4 | TRBV6-5 | - | TGTGCCAGCAGTTATGGCGGGGGTCGTGAAAAACTGTTTTTT | CASSYGGGREKLFF
TRBD1 | TRBJ1-2 | TRBV5-1 | - | TGCGCCAGCAGCTTGGAGGGGGCGGGAGGCTACACCTTC | CASSLEGAGGYTF
TRBD1 | TRBJ1-5 | TRBV15 | - | TGTGCCACCAGCAGGCGGACAGGGGGCTCCAGTCAGCCCCAGCATTTT | CATSRRTGGSSQPQHF
TRBD1 | TRBJ1-5 | TRBV5-5 | - | TGTGCCAGCAGCTACGGACAGGGGCCTCAGCCCCAGCATTTT | CASSYGQGPQPQHF
- | TRBJ1-1 | TRBV5-1 | - | TGCGCCAGCAGCTTGGATTCTAGATACACTGAAGCTTTCTTT | CASSLDSRYTEAFF
- | TRBJ1-5 | TRBV6-5 | once | TGTGCCAGCAGTTTGGGGGGGACGGAGCAGCCCCAGCATTTT | CASSLGGTEQPQHF
TRBD2 | TRBJ2-1 | TRBV28 | - | TGTGCCAGCAGTTCGTTCACGTCAGGACTAGCGGGGGGCAATGAGCAGTTCTTC | CASSSFTSGLAGGNEQFF
TRBD1 | TRBJ2-2 | TRBV14 | - | TGTGCCAGCAGCCAAGAAGTTCAGGGGGCGAGAACCGGGGAGCTGTTTTTT | CASSQEVQGARTGELFF
- | TRBJ1-1 | TRBV9 | - | TGTGCCAGCAGCCCTTGGACAGAGTACACTGAAGCTTTCTTT | CASSPWTEYTEAFF
- | TRBJ1-4 | TRBV6-1 | - | TGTGCCAGCAGGGGAGGAGAAAAACTGTTTTTT | CASRGGEKLFF
TRBD1 | TRBJ2-5 | TRBV28 | - | TGTGCCAGCAGTCGACAGGGGGGAATGGAGACCCAGTACTTC | CASSRQGGMETQYF
- | TRBJ1-1 | TRBV7-8 | - | TGTGCCAGCAGCTTAGCGCACAAAGAAGCTTTCTTT | CASSLAHKEAFF
- | TRBJ1-3 | TRBV2 | - | TGTGCCAGCAGGCAGGGAGGACTCTCTGGAAACACCATATATTTT | CASRQGGLSGNTIYF
TRBD2 | TRBJ2-5 | TRBV5-5 | - | TGTGCCAGCAGCTTGGAAACGGGGGGGCATGAGACCCAGTACTTC | CASSLETGGHETQYF
- | TRBJ1-2 | TRBV5-5 | - | TGTGCCAGCAGCTTGGGGCGGGGGGACTATGGCTACACCTTC | CASSLGRGDYGYTF
TRBD1 | TRBJ1-5 | TRBV5-8 | few | TGTGCCAGCAGCTTGGGTGGACAGGGTCAGGGGCCCCAGCATTTT | CASSLGGQGQGPQHF
TRBD1 | TRBJ2-3 | TRBV27 | - | TGTGCCAGCAGTACGCAGACAGGGGGAGGCACAGATACGCAGTATTTT | CASSTQTGGGTDTQYF
- | TRBJ1-1 | TRBV7-8 | - | TGTGCCAGCAGCTTAGCGCCGAGCTCATCGGCTTTCTTT | CASSLAPSSSAFF
TRBD1 | TRBJ2-7 | TRBV5-1 | few | TGCGCCAGCAGCTTGGCCCGACAGGGGGCCCAGTATGAGCAGTACTTC | CASSLARQGAQYEQYF
- | TRBJ2-1 | TRBV19 | once | TGTGCCAGTACTCTGACAGGCGGAGGCAATGAGCAGTTCTTC | CASTLTGGGNEQFF
TRBD2 | TRBJ2-2 | TRBV7-2 | - | TGTGCCAGCAGCTTAGCCTCAGCGGGGGGTTCGAACACCGGGGAGCTGTTTTTT | CASSLASAGGSNTGELFF
TRBD2 | TRBJ2-7 | TRBV5-4 | - | TGTGCCAGCAGCTCCGGGGGACTAGCGGGGGAGTACGAGCAGTACTTC | CASSSGGLAGEYEQYF
- | TRBJ2-4 | TRBV7-9 | - | TGTGCCAGCACCCCCGGACTAAACCTAGCCAAAAACATTCAGTACTTC | CASTPGLNLAKNIQYF
TRBD1 | TRBJ2-7 | TRBV27 | - | TGTGCCAGCAGTCGTCCCGGGACAGTGAACGCCTACGAGCAGTACTTC | CASSRPGTVNAYEQYF
TRBD2 | TRBJ2-5 | TRBV12-5 | - | TGTGCTAGTGGTTCGAGCGGGACTCGGGGGGAGACCCAGTACTTC | CASGSSGTRGETQYF
TRBD2 | TRBJ2-3 | TRBV14 | - | TGTGCCAGCAGCCAAGGACGGGGGGGCCTTGATACGCAGTATTTT | CASSQGRGGLDTQYF
TRBD1 | TRBJ2-3 | TRBV4-3 | - | TGCGCCAGCAGCCCCTCAGGGGGCTTGATAGATACGCAGTATTTT | CASSPSGGLIDTQYF
- | TRBJ1-6 | TRBV27 | - | TGTGCCAGCAGTTCGGCGGGCTCCTATAATTCACCCCTCCACTTT | CASSSAGSYNSPLHF
- | TRBJ2-2 | TRBV9 | - | TGTGCCAGCAGCGTACGGGGGACCGGGGAGCTGTTTTTT | CASSVRGTGELFF
TRBD1 | TRBJ1-5 | TRBV6-1 | - | TGTGCCAGCGGGACAGGTCAGCCCCAGCATTTT | CASGTGQPQHF
- | TRBJ2-3 | TRBV7-9 | - | TGTGCCAGCAGCTTCCCAGCAGGGAGGGATACGCAGTATTTT | CASSFPAGRDTQYF
TRBD1 | TRBJ1-2 | TRBV7-2 | - | TGTGCCAGCAGCTTAGAAGGGACAGGGTTTGGCTACACCTTC | CASSLEGTGFGYTF